Sequencing of this TCR beta chain was carried out in a study of post-analysis software for immune sequencing data. cDNA libraries of TCR beta carried unique molecular identifiers. TCRdb redid the calling of the PCR reads with MiXCR, one entry per CDR3 protein. The sample includes about 560,000 distinct CDR3 sequences, around 40% of them seen just once. This CDR3 comprises 15 residues. CDR1 is MGHRA, CDR2 YSYEKL, per germline. The V gene lost 5 bases and the J gene lost 2 bases, with 15 bases spanning the gap. A word on this clonotype: Its antigen is unknown.

Overall study findings and caveats: With F measure, samples from one preparation batch clustered together strongly. TRBV5-6, TRBV5-1 and TRBV20-1 were among four or five TRBV segments more frequent in patients than controls.

What was sequenced was blood. This chain connects TRBV4-1 to TRBJ2-5; D is possibly TRBD1 (6 bases). The receptor comes from a girl aged 10 to 17 with multiple sclerosis. The CDR3 DNA sequence: TGCGCCAGCAGCGCCCTCGCCGGGACACAAGAGACCCAGTACTTC. As protein: CASSALAGTQETQYF.